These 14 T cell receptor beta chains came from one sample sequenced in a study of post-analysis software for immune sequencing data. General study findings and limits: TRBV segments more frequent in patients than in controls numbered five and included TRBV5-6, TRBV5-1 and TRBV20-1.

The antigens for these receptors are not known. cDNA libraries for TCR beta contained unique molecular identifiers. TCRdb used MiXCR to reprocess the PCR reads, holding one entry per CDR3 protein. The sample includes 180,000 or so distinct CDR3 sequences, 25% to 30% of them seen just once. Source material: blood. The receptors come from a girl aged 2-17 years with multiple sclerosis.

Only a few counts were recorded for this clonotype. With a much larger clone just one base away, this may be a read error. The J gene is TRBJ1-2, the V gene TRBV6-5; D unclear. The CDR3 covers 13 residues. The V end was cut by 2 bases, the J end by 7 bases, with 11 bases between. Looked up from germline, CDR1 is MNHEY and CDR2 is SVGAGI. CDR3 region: CASSYRVGCGYTF. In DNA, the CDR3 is TGTGCCAGCAGTTACCGGGTCGGCTGTGGCTACACCTTC.

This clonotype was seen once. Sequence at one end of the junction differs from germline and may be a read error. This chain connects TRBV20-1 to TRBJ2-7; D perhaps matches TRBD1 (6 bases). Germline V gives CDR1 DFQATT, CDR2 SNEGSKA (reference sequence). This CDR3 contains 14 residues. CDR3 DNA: TGCAGTGCTGACTCCGGGACATCCACCTACGAGCAGTATTTC. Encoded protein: CSADSGTSTYEQYF.

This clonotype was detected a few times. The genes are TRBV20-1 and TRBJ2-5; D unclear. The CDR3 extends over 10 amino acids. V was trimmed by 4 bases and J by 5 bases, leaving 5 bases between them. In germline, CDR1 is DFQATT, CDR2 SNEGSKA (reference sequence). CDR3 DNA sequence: TGCAGTGCTAACCCCGAGACCCAGTACTTC. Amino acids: CSANPETQYF.

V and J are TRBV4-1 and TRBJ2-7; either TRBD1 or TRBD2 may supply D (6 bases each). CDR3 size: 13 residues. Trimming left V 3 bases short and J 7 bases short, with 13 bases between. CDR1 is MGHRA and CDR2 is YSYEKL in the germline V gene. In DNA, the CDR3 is TGCGCCAGCAGCCACCTCGGGGGCAGGGAGCAGTACTTC. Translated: CASSHLGGREQYF.

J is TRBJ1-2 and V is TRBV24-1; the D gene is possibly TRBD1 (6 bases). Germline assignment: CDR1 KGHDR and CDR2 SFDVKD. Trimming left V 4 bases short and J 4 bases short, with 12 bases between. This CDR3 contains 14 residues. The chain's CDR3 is CATSDRLDSYGYTF. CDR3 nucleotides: TGTGCCACCAGTGACCGACTGGACAGCTATGGCTACACCTTC.

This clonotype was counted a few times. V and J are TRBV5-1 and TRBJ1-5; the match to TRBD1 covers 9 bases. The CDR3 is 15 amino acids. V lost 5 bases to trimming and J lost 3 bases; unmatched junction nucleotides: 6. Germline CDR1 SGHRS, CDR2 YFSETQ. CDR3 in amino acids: CASSSGQGPNQPQHF. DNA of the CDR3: TGCGCCAGCAGTTCCGGACAGGGGCCCAATCAGCCCCAGCATTTT.

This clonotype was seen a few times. CDR3 protein: CASSLGQASPLHF. The CDR3 nucleotides read TGTGCCAGCAGCTTAGGACAGGCTTCACCCCTCCACTTT. This chain links TRBV7-9 with TRBJ1-6; a possible D gene is TRBD1 (6 bases). V was cut by 1 base and J by 9 bases, with 7 bases left in between. The germline CDR1 and CDR2 sequences are SEHNR and FQNEAQ (reference sequence). This CDR3 contains 13 residues.

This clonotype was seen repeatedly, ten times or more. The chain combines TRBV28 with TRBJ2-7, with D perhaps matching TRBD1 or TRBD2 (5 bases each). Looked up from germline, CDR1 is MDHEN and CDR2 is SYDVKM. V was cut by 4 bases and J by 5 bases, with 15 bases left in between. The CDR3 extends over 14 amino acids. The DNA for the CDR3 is TGTGCCAGCAGTTCTCCGGGGCCCCGCCACGAGCAGTACTTC. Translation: CASSSPGPRHEQYF.

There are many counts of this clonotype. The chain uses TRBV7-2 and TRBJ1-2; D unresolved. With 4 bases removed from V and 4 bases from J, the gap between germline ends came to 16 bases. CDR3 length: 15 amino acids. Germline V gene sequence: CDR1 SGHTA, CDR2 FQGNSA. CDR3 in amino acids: CASSSLSLAAYGYTF. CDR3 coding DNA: TGTGCCAGCAGCTCCTTAAGTTTGGCCGCCTATGGCTACACCTTC.

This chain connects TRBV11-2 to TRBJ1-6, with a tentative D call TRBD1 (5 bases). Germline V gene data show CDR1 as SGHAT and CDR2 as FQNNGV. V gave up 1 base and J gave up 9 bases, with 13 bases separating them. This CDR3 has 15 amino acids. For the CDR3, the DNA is TGTGCCAGCAGCTTAGTGTCCAGGGATCGTTCACCCCTCCACTTT. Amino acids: CASSLVSRDRSPLHF.

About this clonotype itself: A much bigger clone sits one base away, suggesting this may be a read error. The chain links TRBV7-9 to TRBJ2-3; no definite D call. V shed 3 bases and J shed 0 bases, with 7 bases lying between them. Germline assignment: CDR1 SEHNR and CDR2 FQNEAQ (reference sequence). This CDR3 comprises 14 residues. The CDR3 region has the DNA TGTGCCAGCAGCTTCGCGACTAGCACAGATACGCAGTATTTT. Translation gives CASSFATSTDTQYF.

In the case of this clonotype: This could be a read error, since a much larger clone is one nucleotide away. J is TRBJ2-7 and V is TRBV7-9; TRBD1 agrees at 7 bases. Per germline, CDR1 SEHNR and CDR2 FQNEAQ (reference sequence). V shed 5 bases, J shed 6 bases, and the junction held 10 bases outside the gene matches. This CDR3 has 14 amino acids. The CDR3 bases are TGTGCCAGCAGCGCGACAGGGATGGCGGGCGAGCAGTACTTC. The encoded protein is CASSATGMAGEQYF. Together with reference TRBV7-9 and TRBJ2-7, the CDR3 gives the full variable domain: DTGVSQNPRHKITKRGQNVTFRCDPISEHNRLYWYRQTLGQGPEFLTYFQNEAQLEKSRLLSDRFSAERPKGSFSTLEIQRTEQGDSAMYLCASSATGMAGEQYFGPGTRLTVT.

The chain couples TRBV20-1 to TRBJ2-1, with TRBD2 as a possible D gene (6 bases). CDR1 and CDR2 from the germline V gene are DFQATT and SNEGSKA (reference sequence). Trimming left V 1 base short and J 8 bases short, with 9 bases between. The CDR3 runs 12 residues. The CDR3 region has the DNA TGCAGTGCTAGAGGACGGAGGGATGAGCAGTTCTTC. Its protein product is CSARGRRDEQFF.

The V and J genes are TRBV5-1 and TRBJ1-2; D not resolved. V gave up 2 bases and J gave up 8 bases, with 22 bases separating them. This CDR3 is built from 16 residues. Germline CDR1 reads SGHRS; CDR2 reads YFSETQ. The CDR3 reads CASSFGQQSRSVGYTF. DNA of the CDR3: TGCGCCAGCAGCTTCGGTCAGCAGAGTCGATCGGTCGGCTACACCTTC.